Each of the 20 T cell receptor beta chains below was sequenced from the same sample in a study of T-cell reconstitution after alpha-beta-depleted transplantation in children. Unique molecular identifiers were built into the TCRbeta library. TCRdb itself ran the PCR reads through MiXCR, one entry per CDR3 protein. The sample has about 110,000 distinct CDR3 sequences; about a tenth are singletons. This specimen consisted of PBMCs, obtained before TCRalphabeta/CD19-depleted stem cell transplant. These receptors all stem from a boy aged 2 to 10 with acute lymphoblastic leukemia, due to receive a stem cell transplant.

This clonotype occurred many times. This rearrangement joins TRBV5-1 to TRBJ1-3; maybe TRBD1 (6 bases). CDR1 and CDR2 from the germline V gene are SGHRS and YFSETQ. V was cut by 4 bases and J by 0 bases, with 11 bases left in between. This CDR3 is 15 amino acids long. The CDR3 reads CASSGTGRSGNTIYF. CDR3 sequence (DNA): TGCGCCAGCAGCGGAACAGGGCGCTCTGGAAACACCATATATTTT.

The J gene is TRBJ2-1, the V gene TRBV7-3; 9 nucleotides match TRBD2. The CDR3 has 16 amino acids. The germline gives CDR1 SGHTA, CDR2 FQGTGA. V lost 5 bases to trimming and J lost 1 base; unmatched junction nucleotides: 6. The CDR3 DNA follows: TGTGCCAGCAGCCTAATAGCGGGAGCGTCCTACAATGAGCAGTTCTTC. This sequence encodes CASSLIAGASYNEQFF.

The J gene is TRBJ2-1, the V gene TRBV5-3; possibly TRBD2 for D (6 bases). TRBV5-3 is designated an ORF whose function remains uncertain. Trimming removed 9 bases from V and 0 bases from J, with 22 bases in between. The CDR3 is 17 amino acids. In DNA form, the CDR3 reads TGTGCCATGGGCTTGGGAGGCCTGTGGAGCTCCTACAATGAGCAGTTCTTC. Amino acids: CAMGLGGLWSSYNEQFF.

This clonotype was counted only a few times. This chain connects TRBV7-9 to TRBJ1-2, with D perhaps TRBD1 (5 bases). Trimming left V 4 bases short and J 7 bases short, with 10 bases between. The CDR3 has 12 amino acids. CDR1 is SEHNR, CDR2 FQNEAQ, per germline (reference sequence). This CDR3 is CASSSGVAGYTF. The CDR3 DNA reads TGTGCCAGCAGCTCGGGGGTGGCTGGCTACACCTTC.

This clonotype has only one observation. V gene TRBV3-1 combines with J gene TRBJ2-7; 7 bases are shared with TRBD2. J lost 5 bases, V lost 7 bases, and 11 bases had no gene match. This CDR3 region has 14 residues. Germline V gene lookup returns CDR1 LGHDT and CDR2 YNNKEL (reference sequence). DNA of the CDR3: TGTGCCAGCATCCCAAACGGGAGGTCCCACGAGCAGTACTTC. Translated: CASIPNGRSHEQYF.

Only a few counts were recorded for this clonotype. V and J are TRBV6-5 and TRBJ2-2; 11 bases are shared with TRBD1. Germline V gene data show CDR1 as MNHEY and CDR2 as SVGAGI. V lost 6 bases and J lost 5; bases outside the gene matches: 8. CDR3 size: 16 residues. The CDR3 is CASSRSGTGGTGELFF. The CDR3 region has the DNA TGTGCCAGCAGCCGTTCCGGGACAGGGGGGACCGGGGAGCTGTTTTTT.

This clonotype turned up a few times. V gene TRBV4-1 combines with J gene TRBJ2-3; D is unresolved. Germline CDR1 is MGHRA and CDR2 is YSYEKL. Trimming removed 0 bases at V and 2 bases at J, with 15 bases between. The CDR3 length is 17 residues. CDR3 loop: CASSQDLGSSFTDTQYF. CDR3 DNA: TGCGCCAGCAGCCAAGATTTAGGGTCGAGCTTCACAGATACGCAGTATTTT.

This chain joins TRBV3-1 and TRBJ1-6, with D possibly being TRBD1 (5 bases). Germline V CDR1 and CDR2: LGHDT, YNNKEL (reference sequence). CDR3 size: 14 residues. Trimming removed 0 bases from V and 10 bases from J, with 10 bases in between. CDR3 region: CASSQDFRGSPLHF. The CDR3, as DNA: TGTGCCAGCAGCCAAGACTTTAGGGGATCACCCCTCCACTTT.

This clonotype was detected ten times or more. This chain links TRBV12-3 or TRBV12-4 with TRBJ1-2, with unresolved D. The CDR3 loop spans 14 amino acids. V lost 7 bases to trimming and J lost 2 bases, with 14 bases between them. Here the CDR3 DNA reads TGTGCCAGCACTCCTCGCCGTGACAACTATGGCTACACCTTC. It yields the protein CASTPRRDNYGYTF.

This clonotype was seen ten or more times. The V gene is TRBV5-6, the J gene TRBJ2-1, with D hard to call. Trimming removed 2 bases at V and 12 bases at J, with 9 bases between. This CDR3 has 11 residues. Germline V gene lookup returns CDR1 SGHDT and CDR2 YYEEEE. In DNA, the CDR3 is TGTGCCAGCAGCTTCGGTATTGTGCAGTTCTTC. Translating it yields CASSFGIVQFF.

This clonotype was detected ten times or more. The chain carries TRBV12-3 or TRBV12-4 and TRBJ2-2, with D possibly matching TRBD2 (5 bases). This CDR3 region has 13 residues. V was trimmed by 5 bases and J by 2 bases, leaving 6 bases between them. For the CDR3, the DNA is TGTGCCAGCAGTCGGGAAAACACCGGGGAGCTGTTTTTT. It encodes CASSRENTGELFF.

This clonotype was picked up a small number of times. The chain couples TRBV5-4 to TRBJ2-1, with TRBD2 as a possible D gene (6 bases). The CDR3 contains 15 residues. V was shortened by 4 bases and J by 4 bases, with 15 bases between the two germline ends. The germline V gene has CDR1 SGHNT and CDR2 YYREEE (reference sequence). DNA of the CDR3: TGTGCCAGCAGCCTTCCCGGGACTGTTTACAATGAGCAGTTCTTC. It codes for CASSLPGTVYNEQFF.

This sequence joins TRBV7-3 and TRBJ2-2, with D unclear. The V and J ends lost 5 bases and 3 bases respectively, with 7 bases between them. Per germline, CDR1 SGHTA and CDR2 FQGTGA. This CDR3 has 13 residues. The chain's CDR3 is CASSRSDTGELFF. CDR3 in DNA: TGTGCCAGCAGCCGATCGGACACCGGGGAGCTGTTTTTT.

At least ten counts were recorded for this clonotype. V usage is TRBV29-1 and J usage is TRBJ2-7, with TRBD1 matching 9 bases. Looked up from germline, CDR1 is SQVTM and CDR2 is ANQGSEA. V was clipped by 7 bases and J by 2 bases; unmatched bases: 6. The CDR3 covers 13 residues. CDR3 sequence reads: CSASGQGPYEQYF. CDR3 in DNA: TGCAGCGCCTCGGGACAGGGCCCCTACGAGCAGTACTTC.

This clonotype was counted a few times. The chain combines TRBV5-1 with TRBJ2-7, with 8 bases aligning to TRBD1. The germline gives CDR1 SGHRS, CDR2 YFSETQ. This CDR3 has 14 residues. J lost 12 bases, V lost 6 bases, and 17 bases had no gene match. CDR3: CASTSDPPRTGLYF. CDR3 nucleotides: TGCGCCAGCACTTCCGACCCTCCACGGACAGGGTTGTACTTC.

This chain uses TRBV27 with TRBJ2-3, with 8 bases lining up with TRBD2. CDR1 and CDR2 (germline): MNHEY, SMNVEV (reference sequence). This CDR3 contains 15 residues. After removal of 6 bases from V and 4 bases from J, the junction contained 9 bases not matched to a gene. CDR3 loop: CASSKRGLVADTQYF. DNA of the CDR3: TGTGCCAGCAGCAAGCGGGGACTAGTAGCAGATACGCAGTATTTT.

The chain carries TRBV6-2 or TRBV6-3 and TRBJ2-7, with 12 bases matching TRBD2. The CDR3 covers 16 residues. V shed 5 bases and J 4 bases; nucleotides not matched to a gene: 9. Germline CDR1 MNHEY, CDR2 SVGEGT. As DNA, the CDR3 is TGTGCCAGCAGTCCTCTCCGACTAGCGGGAGTTTACGAGCAGTACTTC. Encoded protein: CASSPLRLAGVYEQYF.

This clonotype was picked up a small number of times. The gene calls are TRBV20-1 and TRBJ2-7; TRBD2 matches at 10 bases. Per germline, CDR1 DFQATT and CDR2 SNEGSKA (reference sequence). J gave up 5 bases and V 4 bases, and 5 bases lay outside the gene matches. The CDR3 is made up of 13 amino acids. CDR3 nucleotide sequence: TGCAGTGCTAACTCGGGACTAGCGAACGAGCAGTACTTC. Translated: CSANSGLANEQYF.

This clonotype showed up many times. The chain joins TRBV6-1 to TRBJ2-7; D is unresolved. Trimming pared 5 bases from V and 1 base from J, leaving 12 bases between. Germline lookup yields CDR1 MNHNS and CDR2 SASEGT. The CDR3 is made up of 14 amino acids. CDR3 sequence: CASSPRLGSYEQYF. The CDR3 DNA is TGTGCCAGCAGTCCCCGGTTGGGTTCCTACGAGCAGTACTTC.

The chain uses TRBV13 and TRBJ2-1; D ambiguous. V gave up 2 bases and J gave up 6 bases, with 8 bases separating them. Per the germline V gene, CDR1 is PRHDT and CDR2 is FYEKMQ (reference sequence). The CDR3 has 13 residues. CDR3 DNA sequence: TGTGCCAGCAGCTTAATAGGGCCCAATGAGCAGTTCTTC. It codes for CASSLIGPNEQFF.